Given below is one T cell receptor beta chain in context. Antigen specificity is unknown. This entry belongs to a study of vaccination effects on CD4 cells after COVID-19. Looking at the study overall: Researchers obtained post-vaccine samples at a median of 72 days past the second dose.

From germline, CDR1 is SGHNT and CDR2 YYREEE (reference sequence). The V end was cut by 4 bases, the J end by 0 bases, with 7 bases between. The CDR3 covers 13 residues. Before any sequencing was done, the ViraFEST assay used viral peptide pools to expand antigen-specific CD4+ T cells. Following 10 days of culture, CD4+ T cells were isolated. All participants had two doses of either the BNT162b2 or mRNA-1273 vaccine. People in the vaccine group had not been infected with SARS-CoV-2 before, and their nucleocapsid antibodies were negative. Using immunoSEQ multiplex PCR, the repertoire was profiled, and TCRdb retains in-frame clones only, with some absent. The sample contains roughly 15,000 clones, 55% to 75% of which appear only once.

V gene TRBV5-4 combines with J gene TRBJ1-1; D gene ambiguous. Sample: CD4+ T cells from PBMCs cultured with SARS-CoV-2 spike peptides, taken after COVID-19 vaccination. The sequence was collected from a human donor who received a COVID-19 vaccine. The CDR3 coding sequence is TGTGCCAGCAGCCCAGAGTTGAACACTGAAGCTTTCTTT. The encoded protein is CASSPELNTEAFF. The full variable domain, with the rest looked up from reference TRBV5-4 and TRBJ1-1, is ETGVTQSPTHLIKTRGQQVTLRCSSQSGHNTVSWYQQALGQGPQFIFQYYREEENGRGNFPPRFSGLQFPNYSSELNVNALELDDSALYLCASSPELNTEAFFGQGTRLTVV.